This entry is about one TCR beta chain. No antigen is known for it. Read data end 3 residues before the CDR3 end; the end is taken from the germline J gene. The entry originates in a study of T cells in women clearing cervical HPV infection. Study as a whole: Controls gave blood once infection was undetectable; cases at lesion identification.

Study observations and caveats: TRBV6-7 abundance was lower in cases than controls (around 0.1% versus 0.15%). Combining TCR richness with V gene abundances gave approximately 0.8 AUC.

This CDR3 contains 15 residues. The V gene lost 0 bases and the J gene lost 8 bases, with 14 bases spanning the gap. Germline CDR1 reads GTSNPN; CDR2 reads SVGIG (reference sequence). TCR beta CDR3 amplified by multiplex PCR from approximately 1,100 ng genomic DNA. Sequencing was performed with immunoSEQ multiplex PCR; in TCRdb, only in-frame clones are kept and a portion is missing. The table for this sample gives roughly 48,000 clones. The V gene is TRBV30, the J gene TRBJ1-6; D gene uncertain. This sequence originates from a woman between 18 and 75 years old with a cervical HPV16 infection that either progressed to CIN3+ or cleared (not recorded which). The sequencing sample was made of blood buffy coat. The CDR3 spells CAWSVGPYLDSPLHF. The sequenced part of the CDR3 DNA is TGTGCCTGGAGTGTAGGCCCTTACCTCGATTCACCC.